The clone carrying this TCR beta chain showed up just once. The V and J ends lost 5 bases and 2 bases respectively, with 26 bases between them. CDR1 and CDR2 from the germline V gene are PRHDT and FYEKMQ (reference sequence). This CDR3 is built from 19 residues. Data came from immunoSEQ multiplex PCR; TCRdb stores just in-frame clones and leaves some out. The sample has fewer than 40,000 clones, 75% to 85% seen once. The sample belongs to a study of radiotherapy plus CTLA-4 blockade in lung cancer. Background on the study: With roughly 28% of patients having disease control, objective responses were seen in 15% to 20%.

The sequence was collected from a human donor with non-small cell lung cancer that progressed on radiotherapy plus ipilimumab. The chain carries TRBV13 and TRBJ2-3; D is possibly TRBD2 (7 bases). Sequencing was performed on peripheral blood, taken from a patient treated with radiotherapy plus ipilimumab. The CDR3 nucleotides read TGTGCCAGCAGCGCGCAACCTTCCTTCGCGGGGGCCTTCACAGATACGCAGTATTTT. Protein sequence: CASSAQPSFAGAFTDTQYF.